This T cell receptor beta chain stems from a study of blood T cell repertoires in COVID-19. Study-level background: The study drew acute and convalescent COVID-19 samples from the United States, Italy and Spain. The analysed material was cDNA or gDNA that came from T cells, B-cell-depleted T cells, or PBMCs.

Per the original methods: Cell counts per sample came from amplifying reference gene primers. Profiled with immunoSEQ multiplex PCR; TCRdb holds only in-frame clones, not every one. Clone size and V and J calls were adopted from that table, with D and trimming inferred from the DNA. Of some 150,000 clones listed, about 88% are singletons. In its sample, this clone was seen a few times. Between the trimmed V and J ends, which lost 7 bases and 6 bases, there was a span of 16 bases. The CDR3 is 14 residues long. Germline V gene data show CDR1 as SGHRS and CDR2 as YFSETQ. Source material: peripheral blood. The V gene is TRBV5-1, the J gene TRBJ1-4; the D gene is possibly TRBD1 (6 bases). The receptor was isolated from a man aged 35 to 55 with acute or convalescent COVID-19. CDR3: CASGDGGPYEKLFF. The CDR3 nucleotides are TGCGCCAGCGGGGACGGGGGGCCTTATGAAAAACTGTTTTTT.